What follows are 27 T cell receptor beta chains derived from one specimen sequenced in a study of PD-L1 blockade in urothelial cancer. Time point denoted: peripheral blood 6 weeks after treatment start. Method: immunoSEQ multiplex PCR; TCRdb's copy keeps in-frame clones and lacks some. The table has about 130,000 clones, 86% seen once; the top ten hold 2.4%. The sample here was PBMCs, taken around atezolizumab (anti-PD-L1) treatment. The source of these receptors is a man aged 50 or older with urothelial cancer.

This sequence joins TRBV18 and TRBJ2-1; 7 bases are shared with TRBD1. Germline CDR1 KGHSH, CDR2 LQKENI. There are 18 residues in the CDR3. V was clipped by 1 base and J by 7 bases; unmatched bases: 16. In DNA form, the CDR3 reads TGTGCCAGCTCACCACGAATACCGATTGACAGGGTGAATAATGAGCAGTTCTTC. Translated: CASSPRIPIDRVNNEQFF.

The chain is built from TRBV7-6 and TRBJ1-1, with D possibly being TRBD1 (6 bases). V lost 3 bases and J 3 bases, leaving 14 bases between the germline ends. Germline V lookup: CDR1 SGHVS, CDR2 FNYEAQ. The CDR3 has 15 residues. Here the CDR3 reads CASSFNRGGHTEAFF. CDR3 coding DNA: TGTGCCAGCAGCTTTAATAGGGGGGGCCACACTGAAGCTTTCTTT.

This sequence joins TRBV11-2 and TRBJ1-2; 12 nucleotides line up with TRBD1. This CDR3 comprises 17 residues. Trimming removed 5 bases from V and 4 bases from J; junction bases left unmatched: 11. Germline V gene lookup returns CDR1 SGHAT and CDR2 FQNNGV. CDR3 in DNA: TGTGCCAGCAGCCCCGGGACAGGGGGCCAGGGAAGCTATGGCTACACCTTC. Translating gives CASSPGTGGQGSYGYTF.

In this sample, this clone turned up once. The rearrangement uses TRBV28 and TRBJ1-6; 9 nucleotides line up with TRBD1. There are 16 residues in the CDR3. Germline CDR1 reads MDHEN; CDR2 reads SYDVKM. V trimming: 6 bases; J trimming: 9 bases; junction bases outside the gene matches: 12. The CDR3 DNA is TGTGCCAGCAGGACTCCCGGGACAGGGAATAGTTCACCCCTCCACTTT. It yields the protein CASRTPGTGNSSPLHF.

The chain combines TRBV5-1 with TRBJ2-7; 14 positions match TRBD2. This CDR3 region has 15 residues. V dropped 3 bases and J dropped 6; count of bases not matched to a gene: 5. CDR1 and CDR2 from the germline V gene are SGHRS and YFSETQ. CDR3 sequence: CASSSGLAGALEQYF. The CDR3 DNA sequence: TGCGCCAGCAGCTCGGGACTAGCGGGAGCTCTCGAGCAGTACTTC.

The chain links TRBV7-9 to TRBJ2-2, with 8 bases identical to TRBD1. The CDR3 consists of 17 residues. V lost 3 bases and J lost 4; bases outside the gene matches: 10. Germline lookup yields CDR1 SEHNR and CDR2 FQNEAQ (reference sequence). The CDR3 DNA follows: TGTGCCAGCAGCTTTAAGACCAGGGGGCCGGGCACCGGGGAGCTGTTTTTT. Translating gives CASSFKTRGPGTGELFF.

V usage is TRBV30 and J usage is TRBJ2-3, with 9 positions matching TRBD2. The CDR3 has 14 amino acids. Germline lookup yields CDR1 GTSNPN and CDR2 SVGIG (reference sequence). The junction had 1 base not matched to a gene; V was cut back by 0 bases and J by 3 bases. CDR3 protein: CAWSVTSGTDTQYF. CDR3 bases: TGTGCCTGGAGTGTAACTAGCGGGACAGATACGCAGTATTTT.

The rearrangement links TRBV28 to TRBJ2-1, with TRBD2 matching 8 bases. CDR1 and CDR2 (germline): MDHEN, SYDVKM. The CDR3 sequence is 15 residues long. The V segment lost 6 bases and the J segment 6 bases; nucleotides outside the gene matches: 10. CDR3 in DNA: TGTGCCAGCAGCAACCCGGGACTAGTGGGCAATGAGCAGTTCTTC. It encodes CASSNPGLVGNEQFF.

V is TRBV10-3 and J is TRBJ2-7; 9 bases are shared with TRBD1. V lost 6 bases and J lost 5; bases outside the gene matches: 5. The CDR3 consists of 13 residues. The germline CDR1 and CDR2 sequences are ENHRY and SYGVKD. The CDR3 DNA sequence: TGTGCCATCAGCGGGACAGGGTTTAACGAGCAGTACTTC. It is translated as CAISGTGFNEQYF.

The chain joins TRBV6-1 to TRBJ2-5; D is perhaps TRBD1 (5 bases). Trimming removed 3 bases at V and 2 bases at J, with 7 bases between. The CDR3 totals 13 residues. Germline V gives CDR1 MNHNS, CDR2 SASEGT. The CDR3 is CASSDRQQETQYF. The CDR3 bases are TGTGCCAGCAGTGACCGACAGCAAGAGACCCAGTACTTC.

This rearrangement joins TRBV9 to TRBJ2-1, with TRBD1 as a possible D gene (5 bases). Germline CDR1 reads SGDLS; CDR2 reads YYNGEE. The CDR3 covers 15 residues. Trimming pared 0 bases from V and 0 bases from J, leaving 7 bases between. Here the CDR3 reads CASSVGTPSYNEQFF. For the CDR3, the DNA is TGTGCCAGCAGCGTAGGGACACCCTCCTACAATGAGCAGTTCTTC.

The J gene is TRBJ2-3, the V gene TRBV7-8; TRBD2 is a possible D gene (6 bases). This CDR3 spans 16 amino acids. V lost 3 bases, J lost 7 bases, and 20 bases lay in between. Germline V gives CDR1 SGHVS, CDR2 FQNEAQ. CDR3 amino acids: CASSFLGGAVVNTQYF. CDR3 bases: TGTGCCAGCAGCTTCTTGGGAGGAGCAGTCGTAAATACGCAGTATTTT.

This chain uses TRBV18 with TRBJ2-7, with TRBD2 as a possible D gene (5 bases). Looked up from germline, CDR1 is KGHSH and CDR2 is LQKENI. Deletions cut 2 bases from V and 8 bases from J, with 13 bases between. The CDR3 has 13 amino acids. The CDR3 DNA reads as TGTGCCAGCTCACCATTGGAGGAAATGCAGCAGTACTTC. It specifies CASSPLEEMQQYF.

The J gene is TRBJ1-4, the V gene TRBV6-1; maybe TRBD1 (6 bases). Trimming pared 1 base from V and 8 bases from J, leaving 11 bases between. CDR1 is MNHNS, CDR2 SASEGT, per germline. The CDR3 totals 14 residues. DNA for the CDR3: TGTGCCAGCAGTGAAGGTCAGGGGCGGGAAAAACTGTTTTTT. Protein sequence: CASSEGQGREKLFF.

This clone has a single count. This chain connects TRBV28 to TRBJ2-1; weak D call: TRBD1 (6 bases). V was pared by 6 bases and J by 3 bases, with 15 bases between. Germline V gene lookup returns CDR1 MDHEN and CDR2 SYDVKM. There are 15 residues in the CDR3. In DNA, the CDR3 is TGTGCCAGCAGGGGGGCCGTGCTGATCTACAATGAGCAGTTCTTC. The encoded protein is CASRGAVLIYNEQFF.

V and J are TRBV27 and TRBJ1-5; the D gene is possibly TRBD1 (5 bases). The CDR3 consists of 13 residues. The germline CDR1 and CDR2 sequences are MNHEY and SMNVEV (reference sequence). With 2 bases removed from V and 11 bases from J, the gap between germline ends came to 13 bases. In DNA form, the CDR3 reads TGTGCCAGCAGTTTAAAGGGGAACCTGGCCCAGCATTTT. Protein sequence: CASSLKGNLAQHF.

This chain connects TRBV18 to TRBJ2-1; no clear D. CDR3 length equals 12 residues. V lost 6 bases and J lost 12, with 15 bases in between. The germline V gene encodes CDR1 KGHSH and CDR2 LQKENI. The CDR3 DNA follows: TGTGCCAGCTCCGATAATCTGGCCGTGCAGTTCTTC. Protein product: CASSDNLAVQFF.

The chain uses TRBV4-1 and TRBJ1-2, with D tentatively TRBD1 (5 bases). The CDR3 covers 19 residues. Trimming left V 0 bases short and J 5 bases short, with 25 bases between. The V gene's germline CDR1 is MGHRA and CDR2 YSYEKL. Written as DNA, the CDR3 is TGCGCCAGCAGCCAAGATCCTAATCGGGCAGGGCGGGAACATTATGGCTACACCTTC. Protein sequence: CASSQDPNRAGREHYGYTF.

This chain links TRBV18 with TRBJ2-7, with 10 nucleotides matching TRBD1. The CDR3 is 15 amino acids. The V and J ends lost 6 bases and 5 bases, in that order; junction bases with no gene match: 10. CDR1 and CDR2 from the germline V gene are KGHSH and LQKENI. For the CDR3, the DNA is TGTGCCAGCTCGGGCGGACAGGGGGGTTTGGACGAGCAGTACTTC. This codes for CASSGGQGGLDEQYF.

This sequence joins TRBV6-4 and TRBJ1-2, with no clear D. CDR3 length: 17 amino acids. In germline, CDR1 is MRHNA, CDR2 SNTAGT. The ends were cut back, 1 base at V and 7 bases at J, with 22 bases in the middle. CDR3 amino acids: CASSDYFPTLSTTGYTF. The CDR3 DNA follows: TGTGCCAGCAGTGACTACTTCCCCACTTTGTCGACAACTGGCTACACCTTC.

The chain uses TRBV5-1 and TRBJ1-1; TRBD1 might be the D (6 bases). CDR1 is SGHRS, CDR2 YFSETQ, per germline. V lost 1 base and J lost 2, with 12 bases in between. The length of the CDR3 is 15 residues. The CDR3 nucleotides read TGCGCCAGCAGCTTGATCGCAGGGGCAAACACTGAAGCTTTCTTT. Its protein is CASSLIAGANTEAFF.

In this sample, this clone turned up once. The genes are TRBV19 and TRBJ1-5; weak D call: TRBD1 (6 bases). CDR3 size: 16 residues. Germline CDR1 is LNHDA and CDR2 is SQIVND (reference sequence). V gave up 6 bases and J gave up 2 bases, with 17 bases separating them. The CDR3 sequence is CASRLQQGGRNQPQHF. The CDR3 DNA sequence: TGTGCCAGTAGACTACAACAGGGTGGGCGCAATCAGCCCCAGCATTTT.

The V call is TRBV6-1, the J call TRBJ2-7, with 10 bases matching TRBD2. Germline V gene data show CDR1 as MNHNS and CDR2 as SASEGT. Unmatched junction bases numbered 3, after V lost 4 bases and J lost 3 bases. The CDR3 has 14 amino acids. CDR3 in amino acids: CASSAGTSVYEQYF. CDR3 nucleotide sequence: TGTGCCAGCAGTGCGGGGACTAGCGTCTACGAGCAGTACTTC.

The chain employs TRBV6-5 and TRBJ2-7, with 10 bases aligning to TRBD1. Losses at the gene ends were 7 bases for V and 4 bases for J; bases not matched to a gene: 7. CDR1 is MNHEY, CDR2 SVGAGI, per germline. The CDR3 is 14 residues long. The CDR3 loop reads CASTRTGGKYEQYF. CDR3 in DNA: TGTGCCAGCACCCGGACAGGGGGAAAGTACGAGCAGTACTTC.

The chain combines TRBV28 with TRBJ2-1; 11 bases match TRBD2. The J segment lost 5 bases and the V segment lost 4 bases, leaving 1 base of the junction unmatched. CDR1 MDHEN and CDR2 SYDVKM come from the germline V gene. The CDR3 is 14 amino acids. The CDR3 spells CASSSGLADNEQFF. CDR3 sequence (DNA): TGTGCCAGCAGTTCGGGACTAGCGGACAATGAGCAGTTCTTC.

The CDR3 DNA follows: TGTGCCAGCTCTCCGGACAGGGGCTATGGCTACACCTTC. Translation: CASSPDRGYGYTF. This chain joins TRBV18 and TRBJ1-2, with 9 bases aligning to TRBD1. This CDR3 spans 13 amino acids. Germline V gives CDR1 KGHSH, CDR2 LQKENI. V shed 6 bases and J 4 bases; nucleotides not matched to a gene: 3.

The V and J genes are TRBV18 and TRBJ2-1; 9 bases fit TRBD1. Germline CDR1 and CDR2: KGHSH and LQKENI. The CDR3 has 15 residues. V was clipped by 5 bases and J by 3 bases; unmatched bases: 5. The CDR3 DNA reads TGTGCCAGCTCATCGCGGGACAGGGACTACAATGAGCAGTTCTTC. Its translation is CASSSRDRDYNEQFF.